A selection of T cell receptor beta chains follows, all from one sample in a study of cytotoxic CD8 clonotypes in ibrutinib-treated CLL. Sequencing used immunoSEQ multiplex PCR; TCRdb keeps in-frame clones, though not all of them. Among 85,000 or so clones listed, about 85% were seen once. The input for sequencing was PBMCs, taken after 12 months of ibrutinib treatment. Source of these receptors: a human donor with chronic lymphocytic leukemia. Both conserved end residues are part of each CDR3. Each record gives: D gene, J gene, clone size, V gene, CDR3 protein, CDR3 DNA. D genes are given only for firm matches. Some rows mark clone size as missing; the rest say once, few, many or name a class of expanded clone.

. | TRBJ2-1 | . | TRBV15 | CATSSRVSEGLRFF | TGTGCCACCAGCAGCCGAGTTTCAGAGGGTCTACGCTTCTTC
. | TRBJ1-5 | . | TRBV4-1 | CASSQDGNPGHAVGSNQPQHF | TGCGCCAGCAGCCAAGATGGGAATCCGGGACACGCGGTCGGGAGCAATCAGCCCCAGCATTTT
. | TRBJ1-5 | . | TRBV7-9 | CASSFGRGPAGKSNQPQHF | TGTGCCAGCAGCTTTGGGCGCGGACCGGCAGGAAAGAGCAATCAGCCCCAGCATTTT
. | TRBJ1-2 | . | TRBV11-2 | CASSLTLTGGDGYTF | TGTGCCAGCAGCTTAACCCTAACGGGGGGGGATGGCTACACCTTC
TRBD2 | TRBJ2-5 | . | TRBV15 | CATSRGLAVQETQYF | TGTGCCACCAGCAGGGGTCTAGCGGTCCAAGAGACCCAGTACTTC
. | TRBJ2-2 | . | TRBV9 | CASSVDQGGGELFF | TGTGCCAGCAGCGTAGACCAGGGCGGCGGGGAGCTGTTTTTT
TRBD1 | TRBJ2-7 | . | TRBV28 | CASSSTGFSTYEQYF | TGTGCCAGCAGTTCGACAGGGTTCTCGACCTACGAGCAGTACTTC
. | TRBJ1-5 | . | TRBV10-3 | CAISESGVLGPQHF | TGTGCCATCAGTGAGTCGGGGGTACTGGGGCCCCAGCATTTT
. | TRBJ1-6 | . | TRBV4-2 | CASSQTAGTSYNSPLHF | TGTGCCAGCAGCCAGACGGCCGGTACCAGCTATAATTCACCCCTCCACTTT
TRBD1 | TRBJ2-5 | . | TRBV6-1 | CASCRDREETQYF | TGTGCCAGCTGCCGGGACAGGGAAGAGACCCAGTACTTC
TRBD2 | TRBJ2-1 | . | TRBV27 | CASSWGSPGGNEQFF | TGTGCCAGCAGTTGGGGGTCCCCGGGGGGCAATGAGCAGTTCTTC
. | TRBJ2-1 | . | TRBV9 | CASSVDTWDNEQFF | TGTGCCAGCAGCGTTGATACCTGGGACAATGAGCAGTTCTTC
TRBD1 | TRBJ1-1 | . | TRBV28 | CASSPPRGRGTEAFF | TGTGCCAGCAGTCCACCCAGGGGGCGGGGGACTGAAGCTTTCTTT
. | TRBJ1-4 | . | TRBV2 | CASQGSNEKLFF | TGTGCCAGCCAGGGGAGTAATGAAAAACTGTTTTTT
. | TRBJ1-2 | . | TRBV6-1 | CASSQGGGYTF | TGTGCCAGCAGCCAGGGCGGTGGCTACACCTTC
. | TRBJ1-2 | . | TRBV28 | CASSLWRGGGYTF | TGTGCCAGCAGTTTATGGAGGGGTGGGGGCTACACCTTC
. | TRBJ1-1 | few | TRBV6-4 | CASSIRLNTEAFF | TGTGCCAGCAGTATAAGGCTGAACACTGAAGCTTTCTTT
TRBD1 | TRBJ2-2 | . | TRBV7-3 | CASSWTGGADTGELFF | TGTGCCAGCAGTTGGACAGGGGGCGCCGACACCGGGGAGCTGTTTTTT
TRBD1 | TRBJ1-1 | once | TRBV6-6 | CASRGTGGLEAFF | TGTGCCAGCAGGGGAACAGGGGGCTTAGAAGCTTTCTTT
. | TRBJ1-1 | . | TRBV4-2 | CASSPGLGGENTEAFF | TGTGCCAGCAGCCCCGGTCTGGGGGGGGAGAACACTGAAGCTTTCTTT